This T cell receptor (beta chain) came from a study of cytomegalovirus exposure and HLA in healthy donors. Study-wide results and limits: Further analysis was carried out later, and it showed several of the most significant clusters appearing linked to common viral pathogens.

The CDR3 totals 16 residues. With 4 bases removed from V and 2 bases from J, the gap between germline ends came to 14 bases. The V gene's germline CDR1 is LGHNA and CDR2 YSLEER. Details on this clone: Antigen specificity is unknown.

Amplification used 60 Vbeta primers and 13 Jbeta primers. Profiled with immunoSEQ multiplex PCR; TCRdb holds only in-frame clones, not every one. Seen here are 170,000 or so clones, 70% to 90% observed once, and the top ten hold over 2%. This sequence joins TRBV4-3 and TRBJ2-2; tentatively, D is TRBD1 (5 bases). The receptor's source is a woman aged 25 to 39 in good health and CMV-seronegative. Sequencing was performed on PBMCs. The CDR3 here is CASSPDSRGNTGELFF. The CDR3 DNA follows: TGCGCCAGCAGCCCCGACAGCCGCGGTAACACCGGGGAGCTGTTTTTT.